The 7 T cell receptor beta chains given below trace back to one sample, sequenced in a study of T cell clonality in common variable immunodeficiency. Clones were read by immunoSEQ multiplex PCR, and TCRdb kept only the in-frame ones, dropping some. The sample yields roughly 50,000 clones, without any singletons. Sequenced input: peripheral blood mononuclear cells. These receptors all come from a person aged 18 to 75 in good health.

This clone was picked up many times. The CDR3 end lies 3 residues beyond the end of the read and is filled in from the germline J gene. The genes are TRBV11-2 and TRBJ1-2; D not certain. V was shortened by 2 bases and J by 3 bases, with 7 bases between the two germline ends. The CDR3 is 13 amino acids. Germline values: CDR1 SGHAT, CDR2 FQNNGV. The sequenced part of the CDR3 DNA is TGTGCCAGCAGCTTAAACCAGTACTATGGC. Its protein is CASSLNQYYG. The whole CDR3 is CASSLNQYYGYTF.

Ten or more counts support this clone. From the germline J gene comes the end of the CDR3, since the read stops 3 residues before it. The V call is TRBV7-9, the J call TRBJ1-3; 7 bases line up with TRBD1. The CDR3 spans 15 residues. V lost 5 bases and J lost 1; bases outside the gene matches: 5. Germline CDR1 SEHNR, CDR2 FQNEAQ (reference sequence). This CDR3 reads CASSPRTGSGNTIYF. The part of the CDR3 DNA that was read is TGTGCCAGCAGCCCGCGGACAGGTTCTGGAAACACC.

The table lists this clone with a few counts. The read is 3 residues too short to cover the CDR3 end, so that end is filled in from the germline J gene. The rearrangement uses TRBV20-1 and TRBJ1-1; maybe TRBD1 (6 bases). The CDR3 contains 13 residues. Germline V gene sequence: CDR1 DFQATT, CDR2 SNEGSKA (reference sequence). The V and J ends lost 6 bases and 1 base respectively, with 12 bases between them. Partial CDR3 DNA: TGCAGTGCACCGGGACAAAAGAACACTGAA. Protein product: CSAPGQKNTE. Given in full, the CDR3 is CSAPGQKNTEAFF.

This clone was detected ten times or more. The observed sequence ends 3 residues before the CDR3 terminus, with the missing tail filled in from the germline J gene. The chain is built from TRBV30 and TRBJ2-1, with TRBD1 matching 10 bases. The CDR3 extends over 14 amino acids. Per germline, CDR1 GTSNPN and CDR2 SVGIG (reference sequence). Trimming at V came to 3 bases and at J to 5 bases, leaving 4 bases not matched to a gene. This CDR3 reads CAWRSGQGNNEQFF. CDR3 DNA (partial): TGTGCCTGGAGATCGGGACAGGGGAACAATGAG.

This clone was seen at least ten times. The read gets to within 3 residues of the CDR3 end, and the germline J gene fills in the rest. The gene calls are TRBV2 and TRBJ2-6, with 7 nucleotides matching TRBD1. The junction had 5 bases not matched to a gene; V was cut back by 7 bases and J by 2 bases. The CDR3 is made up of 15 amino acids. Germline-derived CDR1 and CDR2 are SNHLY and FYNNEI. The chain's CDR3 is CASTIGTAGANVLTF. CDR3 bases read: TGTGCCAGCACAATAGGGACAGCTGGGGCCAACGTC. Filled out from reference TRBV2 and TRBJ2-6, the complete variable domain reads EPEVTQTPSHQVTQMGQEVILRCVPISNHLYFYWYRQILGQKVEFLVSFYNNEISEKSEIFDDQFSVERPDGSNFTLKIRSTKLEDSAMYFCASTIGTAGANVLTFGAGSRLTVL.

There are a few counts of this clone. The read finishes 3 residues shy of the CDR3 end, and the germline J gene is used to complete it. The chain combines TRBV2 with TRBJ2-5, with 7 bases lining up with TRBD2. From germline, CDR1 is SNHLY and CDR2 FYNNEI. This CDR3 spans 14 amino acids. The junction had 6 bases not matched to a gene; V was cut back by 7 bases and J by 1 base. CDR3 DNA, as far as it was read: TGTGCCAGCAAATTAGCGGGCATCCAAGAGACC. Translation gives CASKLAGIQET. The CDR3 as a whole reads CASKLAGIQETQYF.

This clone was observed at least ten times. With the read ending 3 residues before the CDR3 end, the germline J gene is used to fill in that end. This sequence joins TRBV29-1 and TRBJ2-3; the D gene is possibly TRBD2 (6 bases). The CDR3 totals 12 residues. Germline V lookup: CDR1 SQVTM, CDR2 ANQGSEA. The CDR3 sequence is CSVEVGAGSQYF. The sequenced CDR3 bases are TGCAGCGTTGAAGTGGGAGCGGGCTCG.